A single sample is the source of the 30 T cell receptor beta chains below, sequenced in a study of cytomegalovirus exposure and HLA in healthy donors. It was with 60 Vbeta and 13 Jbeta primers that the PCR ran. Clones were sequenced by immunoSEQ multiplex PCR, and TCRdb holds only the in-frame ones, with some missing. The sample has around 100,000 clones; around 77% are singletons. The source material was PBMCs. The receptors come from a woman aged 25 to 39 in good health and CMV-seropositive.

The chain links TRBV12-1 to TRBJ2-1; TRBD2 is the table's D call and was not checked against the DNA. TRBV12-1 is recorded as a pseudogene. This CDR3 has 20 amino acids. The CDR3 here is CASSPDLGPLAGGPEDEQFF. The CDR3 DNA is TGTGCCAGCAGCCCCGACCTTGGCCCACTAGCGGGAGGGCCAGAGGATGAGCAGTTCTTC.

The V and J genes are TRBV5-4 and TRBJ1-1, with unresolved D. This CDR3 is built from 14 residues. V was cut by 5 bases and J by 0 bases, with 11 bases left in between. The V gene's germline CDR1 is SGHNT and CDR2 YYREEE (reference sequence). CDR3 nucleotides: TGTGCCAGCAGTGAGTTCCCGATGAACACTGAAGCTTTCTTT. Translated, it gives CASSEFPMNTEAFF. Based on the CDR3 plus reference TRBV5-4 and TRBJ1-1, the full variable domain is ETGVTQSPTHLIKTRGQQVTLRCSSQSGHNTVSWYQQALGQGPQFIFQYYREEENGRGNFPPRFSGLQFPNYSSELNVNALELDDSALYLCASSEFPMNTEAFFGQGTRLTVV.

V is TRBV29-1 and J is TRBJ2-5, with 9 bases identical to TRBD1. The CDR3 has 11 amino acids. The germline V gene encodes CDR1 SQVTM and CDR2 ANQGSEA. Unmatched junction bases numbered 5, after V lost 4 bases and J lost 11 bases. The DNA for the CDR3 is TGCAGCGTTGGACAGGGGGACGAACAGTACTTC. Residues: CSVGQGDEQYF.

The J gene is TRBJ2-7, the V gene TRBV6-1, with 10 nucleotides matching TRBD1. This CDR3 comprises 14 residues. CDR1 is MNHNS and CDR2 is SASEGT in the germline V gene. V lost 10 bases, J lost 4 bases, and 10 bases stayed unmatched. The CDR3 DNA is TGTGCCACCATAGAGACAGGGGGCGGTTACGAGCAGTACTTC. As protein: CATIETGGGYEQYF.

The J gene is TRBJ2-7, the V gene TRBV2; 10 nucleotides line up with TRBD1. Germline lookup yields CDR1 SNHLY and CDR2 FYNNEI. The ends lost 7 bases at V and 0 bases at J; junction bases unmatched: 3. The CDR3 sequence is 14 residues long. CDR3 nucleotide sequence: TGTGCCAGCAACGACAGGGGGCCCTCCTACGAGCAGTACTTC. It codes for CASNDRGPSYEQYF.

V usage is TRBV19 and J usage is TRBJ1-5; 9 nucleotides match TRBD1. The CDR3 is 16 residues long. With 6 bases clipped from V and 3 bases from J, the junction kept 9 bases outside the gene matches. The germline CDR1 and CDR2 sequences are LNHDA and SQIVND (reference sequence). The CDR3 is CASSQSGTGNNQPQHF. The CDR3 coding sequence is TGTGCCAGTAGCCAATCCGGGACAGGGAACAATCAGCCCCAGCATTTT. Full variable domain (rest looked up from reference TRBV19 and TRBJ1-5): DGGITQSPKYLFRKEGQNVTLSCEQNLNHDAMYWYRQDPGQGLRLIYYSQIVNDFQKGDIAEGYSVSREKKESFPLTVTSAQKNPTAFYLCASSQSGTGNNQPQHFGDGTRLSIL.

This CDR3 reads CASSFPFRSNGYTF. The CDR3 nucleotides read TGTGCCAGCAGTTTCCCCTTTCGAAGCAATGGCTACACCTTC. The J gene is TRBJ1-2, the V gene TRBV28; D is uncertain. The CDR3 is 14 amino acids. The V end was cut by 3 bases, the J end by 6 bases, with 14 bases between. CDR1 MDHEN and CDR2 SYDVKM come from the germline V gene.

V usage is TRBV19 and J usage is TRBJ2-5, with D tentatively TRBD2 (5 bases). Germline V CDR1 and CDR2: LNHDA, SQIVND (reference sequence). The V and J ends lost 6 bases and 5 bases respectively, with 19 bases between them. CDR3 length equals 15 residues. This CDR3 is CASRRASARPETQYF. CDR3 coding DNA: TGTGCCAGTAGGCGGGCCTCAGCCCGACCCGAGACCCAGTACTTC.

The V and J genes are TRBV25-1 and TRBJ1-2; possible D gene TRBD1, 6 bases. CDR1 MGHDK and CDR2 SYGVNS come from the germline V gene. Trimming took off 1 base at V and 2 bases at J, with 11 bases between the two ends. This CDR3 has 15 residues. CDR3 protein: CASSEWTVANYGYTF. In DNA form, the CDR3 reads TGTGCCAGCAGTGAATGGACAGTAGCAAACTATGGCTACACCTTC.

The V and J genes are TRBV6-1 and TRBJ1-1; 7 bases are a match to TRBD1. This CDR3 is built from 14 residues. V shed 9 bases, J shed 2 bases, and the junction held 9 bases outside the gene matches. The germline V gene has CDR1 MNHNS and CDR2 SASEGT. For the CDR3, the DNA is TGTGCCAGTAAGGGGGCAACCTCAAACACTGAAGCTTTCTTT. Its protein product is CASKGATSNTEAFF.

The rearrangement uses TRBV19 and TRBJ2-1; 7 bases are shared with TRBD2. Trimming at V came to 7 bases and at J to 10 bases, leaving 4 bases not matched to a gene. The length of the CDR3 is 11 residues. CDR1 is LNHDA, CDR2 SQIVND, per germline (reference sequence). The CDR3 bases are TGTGCCAGTACTGGGAGGGTCGAGCAGTTCTTC. This sequence encodes CASTGRVEQFF.

The CDR3 DNA reads as TGCGCCAGCAGCCAAGGGACAGAAAACATTCAGTACTTC. It specifies CASSQGTENIQYF. The chain joins TRBV4-1 to TRBJ2-4; D possibly corresponds to TRBD1 (6 bases). This CDR3 has 13 residues. Germline V lookup: CDR1 MGHRA, CDR2 YSYEKL. Trimming took 1 base from V and 5 from J, leaving 6 bases between them.

V and J are TRBV5-4 and TRBJ1-2; TRBD1 might be the D (5 bases). Germline V gene sequence: CDR1 SGHNT, CDR2 YYREEE (reference sequence). Trimming pared 2 bases from V and 6 bases from J, leaving 14 bases between. The CDR3 has 14 residues. In nucleotides, the CDR3 is TGTGCCAGCAGCTTTGAGAAGGGGAGGGATGGCTACACCTTC. Residues: CASSFEKGRDGYTF. Looking up the rest from reference TRBV5-4 and TRBJ1-2 gives the full variable domain: ETGVTQSPTHLIKTRGQQVTLRCSSQSGHNTVSWYQQALGQGPQFIFQYYREEENGRGNFPPRFSGLQFPNYSSELNVNALELDDSALYLCASSFEKGRDGYTFGSGTRLTVV.

V usage is TRBV10-1 and J usage is TRBJ2-7; D uncertain. The CDR3 extends over 12 amino acids. V was clipped by 3 bases and J by 2 bases, with 5 bases between them. The V gene's germline CDR1 is WNHNN and CDR2 SYGVQD (reference sequence). For the CDR3, the DNA is TGCGCCAGCAGTGACAGGACCTACGAGCAGTACTTC. It yields the protein CASSDRTYEQYF.

In this sample, this clone turned up a few times. The chain is built from TRBV5-6 and TRBJ2-1; 8 nucleotides align to TRBD1. V shed 1 base, J shed 8 bases, and the junction held 11 bases outside the gene matches. Germline lookup yields CDR1 SGHDT and CDR2 YYEEEE. This CDR3 comprises 16 residues. In DNA form, the CDR3 reads TGTGCCAGCAGCTTGACCCAGGGGGCCGATACGTATGAGCAGTTCTTC. Protein product: CASSLTQGADTYEQFF.

The chain recombines TRBV7-9 with TRBJ2-2, with 12 bases that match TRBD2. From germline, CDR1 is SEHNR and CDR2 FQNEAQ (reference sequence). The CDR3 consists of 17 residues. V lost 5 bases and J lost 0; bases outside the gene matches: 4. This chain's CDR3 is CASSPRTSGTNTGELFF. CDR3 nucleotides: TGTGCCAGCAGCCCTCGGACTAGCGGGACGAACACCGGGGAGCTGTTTTTT.

This clone has more than one count but fewer than ten. The V gene is TRBV19, the J gene TRBJ2-1; TRBD1 matches at 10 bases. The germline V gene has CDR1 LNHDA and CDR2 SQIVND (reference sequence). The CDR3 covers 16 residues. After removal of 3 bases from V and 2 bases from J, the junction contained 4 bases not matched to a gene. The CDR3 here is CASSISGQGTYNEQFF. The CDR3 nucleotides read TGTGCCAGTAGTATTTCGGGACAGGGGACCTACAATGAGCAGTTCTTC.

This sequence joins TRBV19 and TRBJ2-5, with 10 bases matching TRBD2. The germline V gene has CDR1 LNHDA and CDR2 SQIVND (reference sequence). The V and J ends lost 4 bases and 5 bases, in that order; junction bases with no gene match: 7. The CDR3 contains 15 residues. The chain's CDR3 is CASSKVNSGGETQYF. The DNA of the CDR3 is TGTGCCAGTAGTAAAGTCAATAGCGGGGGGGAGACCCAGTACTTC.

The rearrangement links TRBV6-5 to TRBJ2-5; 7 positions agree with TRBD1. Germline trimming cut 0 bases from V and 4 bases from J; bases unmatched to any gene: 8. The CDR3 is 16 residues long. Germline CDR1 MNHEY, CDR2 SVGAGI. The CDR3 DNA is TGTGCCAGCAGTTACTCAGGCGCAGGGACAGTAGAGACCCAGTACTTC. It codes for CASSYSGAGTVETQYF.

This chain connects TRBV11-3 to TRBJ2-7, with TRBD1 matching over 8 bases. Trimming removed 4 bases from V and 2 bases from J; junction bases left unmatched: 7. Per the germline V gene, CDR1 is SGHNT and CDR2 is YENEEA. The CDR3 length is 15 residues. Written as DNA, the CDR3 is TGTGCCAGCAGCTGGATGGGACAGGCCCCCTACGAGCAGTACTTC. It specifies CASSWMGQAPYEQYF.

The J gene is TRBJ2-3, the V gene TRBV9; 8 bases agree with TRBD1. Trimming cost V 4 bases and J 1 base; bases outside gene matches: 2. CDR1 and CDR2 (germline): SGDLS, YYNGEE. CDR3 length: 14 amino acids. The CDR3 nucleotides read TGTGCCAGCAGCAAGGACAGGGGCACAGATACGCAGTATTTT. Encoded protein: CASSKDRGTDTQYF. Based on the CDR3 plus reference TRBV9 and TRBJ2-3, the full variable domain is DSGVTQTPKHLITATGQRVTLRCSPRSGDLSVYWYQQSLDQGLQFLIQYYNGEERAKGNILERFSAQQFPDLHSELNLSSLELGDSALYFCASSKDRGTDTQYFGPGTRLTVL.

The rearrangement uses TRBV6-5 and TRBJ1-2, with D unclear. The V and J ends lost 0 bases and 2 bases respectively, with 10 bases between them. Germline V gene sequence: CDR1 MNHEY, CDR2 SVGAGI. The CDR3 covers 15 residues. The CDR3 DNA reads as TGTGCCAGCAGTTACTCTGTGCACGGGAACTATGGCTACACCTTC. Translation gives CASSYSVHGNYGYTF.

The chain employs TRBV7-3 and TRBJ1-3; D may be TRBD1 (5 bases). The germline gives CDR1 SGHTA, CDR2 FQGTGA. This CDR3 contains 15 residues. V was trimmed by 4 bases and J by 4 bases, leaving 14 bases between them. As DNA, the CDR3 is TGTGCCAGCAGCTACTCAGGGACTCCGGGAAACACCATATATTTT. Its translation: CASSYSGTPGNTIYF.

The V and J genes are TRBV5-4 and TRBJ2-7, with TRBD2 identical over 8 bases. The V segment lost 2 bases and the J segment 5 bases; nucleotides outside the gene matches: 6. Germline V CDR1 and CDR2: SGHNT, YYREEE (reference sequence). The CDR3 length is 14 residues. CDR3 residues: CASSLREGPDEQYF. CDR3 nucleotides: TGTGCCAGCAGCTTACGGGAGGGCCCCGACGAGCAGTACTTC.

The chain combines TRBV5-1 with TRBJ2-1; 10 nucleotides match TRBD2. The V segment lost 0 bases and the J segment 8 bases; nucleotides outside the gene matches: 5. The CDR3 has 15 amino acids. Germline V CDR1 and CDR2: SGHRS, YFSETQ. CDR3 in DNA: TGCGCCAGCAGCTTGGGACTAGCGGGTGGAGATGAGCAGTTCTTC. This gives the protein CASSLGLAGGDEQFF.

The chain couples TRBV9 to TRBJ1-3; no definite D call. CDR3 length: 16 amino acids. Trimming took 0 bases from V and 2 from J, leaving 12 bases between them. The germline V gene encodes CDR1 SGDLS and CDR2 YYNGEE. CDR3: CASSVVDGGPGNTIYF. The CDR3, as DNA: TGTGCCAGCAGCGTAGTGGACGGAGGGCCTGGAAACACCATATATTTT.

The rearrangement joins TRBV6-1 to TRBJ1-1, with no clear D. Germline lookup yields CDR1 MNHNS and CDR2 SASEGT. CDR3 size: 11 residues. V was trimmed by 8 bases and J by 4 bases, leaving 8 bases between them. This CDR3 reads CASSSPTEAFF. The DNA of the CDR3 is TGTGCCAGCTCATCCCCCACTGAAGCTTTCTTT.

The chain couples TRBV11-2 to TRBJ1-1; TRBD1 is a possible D gene (6 bases). V lost 3 bases to trimming and J lost 0 bases, with 8 bases between them. Looked up from germline, CDR1 is SGHAT and CDR2 is FQNNGV. This CDR3 region has 14 residues. The CDR3 region has the DNA TGTGCCAGCAGCTTCTGGACAGTGAACACTGAAGCTTTCTTT. Its protein product is CASSFWTVNTEAFF.

This clone was counted between two and nine times. The chain joins TRBV7-2 to TRBJ1-6; D is unclear. The CDR3 totals 12 residues. V lost 3 bases and J lost 10, with 7 bases in between. The germline gives CDR1 SGHTA, CDR2 FQGNSA. This chain's CDR3 is CASSFQASPLHF. CDR3 coding DNA: TGTGCCAGCAGCTTCCAGGCCTCACCCCTCCACTTT.

This clone was observed a handful of times. This chain links TRBV6-5 with TRBJ1-1; no clear D. CDR3 length: 14 residues. From germline, CDR1 is MNHEY and CDR2 SVGAGI. The V end lost 0 bases, the J end lost 3 bases, and 8 bases lay between the germline ends. The CDR3 spells CASSYSTRDTEAFF. The DNA for the CDR3 is TGTGCCAGCAGTTACTCGACCCGGGACACTGAAGCTTTCTTT.